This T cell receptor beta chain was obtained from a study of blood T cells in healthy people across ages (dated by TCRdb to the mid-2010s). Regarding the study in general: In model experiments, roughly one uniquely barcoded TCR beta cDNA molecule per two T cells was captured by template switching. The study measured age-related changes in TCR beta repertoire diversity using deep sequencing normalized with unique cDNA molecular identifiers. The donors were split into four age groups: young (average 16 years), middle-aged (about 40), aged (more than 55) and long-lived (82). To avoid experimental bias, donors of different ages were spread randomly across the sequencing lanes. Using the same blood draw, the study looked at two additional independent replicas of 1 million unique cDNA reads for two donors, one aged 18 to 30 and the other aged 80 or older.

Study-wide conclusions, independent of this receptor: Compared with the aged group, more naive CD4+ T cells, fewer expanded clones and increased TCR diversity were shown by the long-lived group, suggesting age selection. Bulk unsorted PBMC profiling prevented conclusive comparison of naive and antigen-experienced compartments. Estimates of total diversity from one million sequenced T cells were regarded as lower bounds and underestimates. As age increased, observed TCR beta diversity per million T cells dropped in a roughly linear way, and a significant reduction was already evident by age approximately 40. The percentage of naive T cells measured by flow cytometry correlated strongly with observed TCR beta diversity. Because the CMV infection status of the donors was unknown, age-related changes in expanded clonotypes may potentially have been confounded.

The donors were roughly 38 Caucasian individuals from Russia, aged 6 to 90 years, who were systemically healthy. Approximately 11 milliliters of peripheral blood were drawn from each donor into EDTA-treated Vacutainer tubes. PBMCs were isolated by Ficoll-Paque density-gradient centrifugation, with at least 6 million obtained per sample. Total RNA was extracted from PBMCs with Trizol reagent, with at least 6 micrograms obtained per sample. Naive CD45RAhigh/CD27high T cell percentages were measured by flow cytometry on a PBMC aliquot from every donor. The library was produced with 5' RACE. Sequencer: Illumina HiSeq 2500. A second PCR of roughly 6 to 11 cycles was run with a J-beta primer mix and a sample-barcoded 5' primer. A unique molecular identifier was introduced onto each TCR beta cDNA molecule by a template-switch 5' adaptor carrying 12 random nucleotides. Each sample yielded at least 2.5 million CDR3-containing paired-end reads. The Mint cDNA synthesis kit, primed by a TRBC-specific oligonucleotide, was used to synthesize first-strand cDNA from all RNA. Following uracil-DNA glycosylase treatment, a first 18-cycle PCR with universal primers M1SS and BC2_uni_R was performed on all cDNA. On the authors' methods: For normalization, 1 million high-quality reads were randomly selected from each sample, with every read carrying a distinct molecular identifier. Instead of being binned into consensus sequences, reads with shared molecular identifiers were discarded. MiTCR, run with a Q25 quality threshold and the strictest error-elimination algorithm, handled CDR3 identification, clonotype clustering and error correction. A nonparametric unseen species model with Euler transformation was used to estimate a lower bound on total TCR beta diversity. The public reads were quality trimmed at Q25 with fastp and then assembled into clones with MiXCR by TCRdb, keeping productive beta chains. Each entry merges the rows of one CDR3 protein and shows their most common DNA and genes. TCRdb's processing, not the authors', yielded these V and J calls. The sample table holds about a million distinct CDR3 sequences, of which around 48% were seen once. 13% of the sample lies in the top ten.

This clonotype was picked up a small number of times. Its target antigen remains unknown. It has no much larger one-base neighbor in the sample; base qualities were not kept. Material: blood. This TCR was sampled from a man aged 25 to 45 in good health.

Read as DNA, the sequence is TGCAGTGCTAGAGATTATCGAAGGGCTGGCTCTGGGGCCAACGTCCTGACTTTC. Its translation reads: CSARDYRRAGSGANVLTF. The chain links TRBV20-1 with TRBJ2-6; the D gene is not confidently resolved. Taken from the germline V gene (reference sequence), the CDR1 and CDR2 loops are DFQATT and SNEGSKA. Deletion took 0 bases off V and 0 bases off J, with a span of 15 bases between the germline ends. The CDR3 numbers 18 residues from cysteine through phenylalanine. Solely the CDR3 DNA is kept, with 54 bases framed from the first base.